These 8 T cell receptor beta chains were sequenced from one sample in a study of spatial heterogeneity in lung cancer. TCRdb re-called the 5' RACE reads with MiXCR, one entry per CDR3 protein. The data hold around 100,000 distinct CDR3 sequences, with 11% observed a single time. Time point described: blood at routine non-recurrence follow-up after resection. This specimen consisted of PBMCs, obtained at follow-up. The receptors originated from a female donor with early-stage non-small cell lung cancer.

The table lists this clonotype with a few counts. This chain uses TRBV6-6 with TRBJ1-1, with D unclear. V lost 4 bases, J lost 6 bases, and 18 bases lay in between. Germline V lookup: CDR1 MNHNY, CDR2 SVGAGI (reference sequence). The CDR3 has 15 amino acids. DNA for the CDR3: TGTGCCAGCAGTTCAGGACGGACTACAAACGCTGAAGCTTTCTTT. Encoded protein: CASSSGRTTNAEAFF.

This clonotype was detected only a few times. V and J are TRBV6-2 or TRBV6-3 and TRBJ2-7; D perhaps matches TRBD1 (5 bases). Trimming removed 5 bases at V and 2 bases at J, with 7 bases between. Germline V gene data show CDR1 as MNHEY and CDR2 as SVGEGT. The CDR3 is made up of 12 amino acids. As DNA, the CDR3 is TGTGCCAGCAGTCAGGACACCTACGAGCAGTACGTC. The encoded protein is CASSQDTYEQYV.

This clonotype was recorded many times. This chain uses TRBV12-3 or TRBV12-4 with TRBJ2-1; TRBD1 or TRBD2 may be the D gene (5 bases each). Trimming left V 3 bases short and J 7 bases short, with 13 bases between. This CDR3 region has 14 residues. The chain's CDR3 is CASSLSQGANEQFF. The CDR3 nucleotides are TGTGCCAGCAGTTTGTCCCAGGGAGCAAATGAGCAGTTCTTC.

This clonotype was detected ten times or more. This chain links TRBV4-3 with TRBJ1-2; the D is unclear. Germline CDR1 reads LGHNA; CDR2 reads YSLEER. The CDR3 is made up of 13 amino acids. Between the trimmed V and J ends, which lost 0 bases and 5 bases, there was a span of 7 bases. CDR3 coding DNA: TGCGCCAGCAGCCAAGATTGGTCATATGGCTACACCTTC. It encodes CASSQDWSYGYTF.

The sample holds many counts of this clonotype. This chain uses TRBV12-3 or TRBV12-4 with TRBJ2-1; TRBD1 aligns across 7 bases. V gave up 6 bases and J gave up 8 bases; unmatched junction bases: 10. CDR3 size: 14 residues. Written as DNA, the CDR3 is TGTGCCAGCAGGCAAATGACAGGGTTTGATGAGCAGTTCTTC. Protein product: CASRQMTGFDEQFF.

The rearrangement links TRBV9 to TRBJ2-3, with 11 bases identical to TRBD2. V trimming: 4 bases; J trimming: 6 bases; junction bases outside the gene matches: 7. Per the germline V gene, CDR1 is SGDLS and CDR2 is YYNGEE. This CDR3 has 15 residues. This CDR3 reads CASSPHSGRADTQYF. Here the CDR3 DNA reads TGTGCCAGCAGCCCCCATAGCGGGAGGGCCGATACGCAGTATTTT.

The chain combines TRBV9 with TRBJ2-7; D may be TRBD1 (5 bases). V was shortened by 3 bases and J by 4 bases, with 14 bases between the two germline ends. The CDR3 loop spans 14 amino acids. Germline V lookup: CDR1 SGDLS, CDR2 YYNGEE. The CDR3 DNA sequence: TGTGCCAGCAGCGCAAAGACAGTCGGATACGAGCAGTACTTC. As protein: CASSAKTVGYEQYF.

This clonotype was seen a handful of times. The chain joins TRBV10-3 to TRBJ2-3; D is unresolved. The V and J ends lost 0 bases and 1 base respectively, with 5 bases between them. The CDR3 totals 14 residues. Germline values: CDR1 ENHRY, CDR2 SYGVKD. The CDR3 nucleotides are TGTGCCATCAGTGAGTCCGTGGGCACAGATACGCAGTATTTT. This encodes CAISESVGTDTQYF.